A single sample gave rise to the 29 T cell receptor beta chains below, sequenced in a study of T cells in Graves' hyperthyroidism and ophthalmopathy. The source material, RNA transcripts, was used to amplify TCR beta CDR3 regions. The TCR CDR3 was amplified in a first-round RT-PCR using the HTBI primer set. TCRdb re-derived calls from the multiplex PCR reads in MiXCR, one entry per CDR3 protein. The table shows 390,000 or so distinct CDR3 sequences, with roughly 14% occurring only once. The specimen sequenced was blood. The receptors come from a man between 18 and 35 years old with Graves' ophthalmopathy.

This clonotype was recorded many times. This chain uses TRBV7-8 with TRBJ1-2, with D unresolved. Between the trimmed V and J ends, which lost 5 bases and 0 bases, there was a span of 10 bases. There are 14 residues in the CDR3. The germline V gene encodes CDR1 SGHVS and CDR2 FQNEAQ. CDR3 loop: CASSPNTANYGYTF. CDR3 sequence (DNA): TGTGCCAGCAGCCCAAATACAGCTAACTATGGCTACACCTTC.

Of note for this clonotype: This may be a read error, as it is one base from a much larger clone. The conserved final phenylalanine or tryptophan is absent from the CDR3, which likely points to a read error. The rearrangement joins TRBV12-3 or TRBV12-4 to TRBJ1-3; D is unresolved. The CDR3 has 13 residues. Trimming cost V 6 bases and J 0 bases, with 6 bases left between them. The CDR3: CASRISSGNTIYS. The CDR3 nucleotides read TGTGCCAGCAGGATTAGCTCTGGAAACACCATATATTCT.

This clonotype was observed many times. The V and J genes are TRBV5-1 and TRBJ2-7; 10 bases align to TRBD1. Trimming took 0 bases from V and 4 from J; bases not matched to a gene: 7. There are 16 residues in the CDR3. Germline V gives CDR1 SGHRS, CDR2 YFSETQ. The CDR3 DNA follows: TGCGCCAGCAGCTTGGCCACCGGGACAGGGGTATACGAGCAGTACTTC. This translates into CASSLATGTGVYEQYF.

Only one count was recorded for this clonotype. V is TRBV12-3 or TRBV12-4 and J is TRBJ1-3; no reliable D call. CDR3 length: 14 amino acids. Trimming pared 3 bases from V and 3 bases from J, leaving 9 bases between. The CDR3 region is CASSLSDFGNTIYF. The CDR3, as DNA: TGTGCCAGCAGTTTGTCGGACTTTGGAAACACCATATATTTT.

V gene TRBV6-1 combines with J gene TRBJ2-7; TRBD2 aligns across 9 bases. This CDR3 contains 15 residues. The V gene end was trimmed by 6 bases and the J gene end by 0 bases; junction bases not matched to a gene: 6. Germline-derived CDR1 and CDR2 are MNHNS and SASEGT. The CDR3 DNA reads TGTGCCAGCAGAAATAGCGGGGGTAGCTCCTACGAGCAGTACTTC. This encodes CASRNSGGSSYEQYF.

Ten or more counts support this clonotype. This chain links TRBV20-1 with TRBJ1-5; no clear D gene. Deletions cut 0 bases from V and 3 bases from J, with 15 bases between. The CDR3 sequence is 16 residues long. Germline CDR1 and CDR2: DFQATT and SNEGSKA (reference sequence). This chain's CDR3 is CSARDRNSDDNQPQHF. The CDR3 DNA is TGCAGTGCTAGAGATCGAAACAGCGACGACAATCAGCCCCAGCATTTT.

In its sample, this clonotype was seen a few times. The rearrangement links TRBV5-4 to TRBJ1-1; possible D gene TRBD1, 6 bases. CDR1 and CDR2 (germline): SGHNT, YYREEE (reference sequence). V was clipped by 0 bases and J by 2 bases, with 17 bases between them. This CDR3 is built from 17 residues. The CDR3 sequence: CASSLGGRTAVNTEAFF. CDR3 nucleotide sequence: TGTGCCAGCAGCTTGGGGGGGCGTACTGCCGTCAACACTGAAGCTTTCTTT.

This clonotype was seen repeatedly, ten times or more. The rearrangement joins TRBV27 to TRBJ2-7, with 10 bases that match TRBD1. CDR1 is MNHEY, CDR2 SMNVEV, per germline (reference sequence). This CDR3 contains 13 residues. Unmatched junction bases numbered 4, after V lost 8 bases and J lost 3 bases. The CDR3, as DNA: TGTGCCAGCGGCCGGGACAGGGGCTACGAGCAGTACTTC. Its translation is CASGRDRGYEQYF.

This clonotype was counted at least ten times. CDR3 in amino acids: CASSPRTGNTIEAFF. CDR3 in DNA: TGTGCCAGCTCCCCAAGGACAGGAAATACCATTGAAGCTTTCTTT. The chain combines TRBV18 with TRBJ1-1, with 7 bases lining up with TRBD1. The CDR3 loop spans 15 amino acids. V shed 6 bases, J shed 7 bases, and the junction held 14 bases outside the gene matches. The germline gives CDR1 KGHSH, CDR2 LQKENI. The entire variable domain, with the rest obtained from reference TRBV18 and TRBJ1-1, is as follows: NAGVMQNPRHLVRRRGQEARLRCSPMKGHSHVYWYRQLPEEGLKFMVYLQKENIIDESGMPKERFSAEFPKEGPSILRIQQVVRGDSAAYFCASSPRTGNTIEAFFGQGTRLTVV.

This clonotype was picked up many times. CDR3 sequence reads: CASSLASGGHFNEQFF. The CDR3 nucleotides are TGCGCCAGCAGCTTGGCTAGCGGGGGCCACTTCAATGAGCAGTTCTTC. V is TRBV5-1 and J is TRBJ2-1; TRBD2 aligns across 10 bases. With V trimmed by 0 bases and J by 6 bases, 6 bases remained unmatched. There are 16 residues in the CDR3. Looked up from germline, CDR1 is SGHRS and CDR2 is YFSETQ. The full variable domain, its missing parts supplied by reference TRBV5-1 and TRBJ2-1, is KAGVTQTPRYLIKTRGQQVTLSCSPISGHRSVSWYQQTPGQGLQFLFEYFSETQRNKGNFPGRFSGRQFSNSRSEMNVSTLELGDSALYLCASSLASGGHFNEQFFGPGTRLTVL.

A note on this clonotype: This clone may be a read error of a much larger clone one base away. V is TRBV12-3 or TRBV12-4 and J is TRBJ2-1; the D gene is possibly TRBD1 (6 bases). The CDR3 consists of 13 residues. The CDR3: CANSLGQQNEQFF. The CDR3, as DNA: TGTGCCAACAGTCTAGGACAGCAGAATGAGCAGTTCTTC.

At least ten counts were recorded for this clonotype. This chain connects TRBV5-5 to TRBJ1-2, with D unresolved. This CDR3 is built from 13 residues. Germline V gene data show CDR1 as SGHKS and CDR2 as YYEKEE (reference sequence). V was cut by 0 bases and J by 8 bases, with 11 bases left in between. The CDR3: CASSLESRLGYTF. The CDR3 DNA follows: TGTGCCAGCAGCTTGGAAAGCCGTCTGGGCTACACCTTC.

This clonotype was observed many times. The DNA for the CDR3 is TGTGCCAGCAGCTTGTTCCCAGGAGAAAACATTCAGTACTTC. This codes for CASSLFPGENIQYF. The chain uses TRBV5-8 and TRBJ2-4; no reliable D call. CDR3 length: 14 residues. The V end was cut by 1 base, the J end by 5 bases, with 10 bases between. Germline V gene data show CDR1 as SGHTS and CDR2 as YDEGEE. Based on the CDR3 plus reference TRBV5-8 and TRBJ2-4, the full variable domain is EAGVTQSPTHLIKTRGQQATLRCSPISGHTSVYWYQQALGLGLQFLLWYDEGEERNRGNFPPRFSGRQFPNYSSELNVNALELEDSALYLCASSLFPGENIQYFGAGTRLSVL.

At least ten counts were recorded for this clonotype. The CDR3 here is CSVELPSGPNEQFF. In nucleotides, the CDR3 is TGCAGCGTTGAGTTGCCTAGCGGACCGAATGAGCAGTTCTTC. This chain links TRBV29-1 with TRBJ2-1; 7 bases align to TRBD2. J lost 7 bases, V lost 3 bases, and 9 bases had no gene match. Germline V gene data show CDR1 as SQVTM and CDR2 as ANQGSEA. CDR3 length equals 14 residues.

This clonotype was seen many times. This chain connects TRBV5-1 to TRBJ2-1, with 10 bases that match TRBD2. The CDR3 contains 14 residues. J lost 5 bases, V lost 2 bases, and 1 base had no gene match. Germline assignment: CDR1 SGHRS and CDR2 YFSETQ. This CDR3 reads CASSFGTSDNEQFF. The CDR3 DNA sequence: TGCGCCAGCAGCTTCGGGACTAGCGACAATGAGCAGTTCTTC.

About this clonotype: A much larger clonotype is one base distant, so this may be a read error. The CDR3 does not end in the conserved phenylalanine or tryptophan, so this is likely a read error. This chain joins TRBV7-2 and TRBJ1-1, with D maybe TRBD1 (6 bases). Germline assignment: CDR1 SGHTA and CDR2 FQGNSA. This CDR3 has 14 amino acids. Trimming removed 5 bases from V and 7 bases from J, with 17 bases in between. The CDR3 protein is CASSTYRDENEAFL. The CDR3 DNA sequence: TGTGCCAGCAGCACCTACAGGGATGAGAATGAAGCTTTCCTT.

This clonotype came up many times. The rearrangement uses TRBV7-9 and TRBJ2-3; no definite D call. V shed 6 bases and J shed 2 bases, with 12 bases lying between them. The germline gives CDR1 SEHNR, CDR2 FQNEAQ (reference sequence). The CDR3 extends over 14 amino acids. The CDR3 sequence is CASSAKPDTDTQYF. CDR3 sequence (DNA): TGTGCCAGCAGTGCTAAACCAGACACAGATACGCAGTATTTT. The complete variable domain, with remaining parts taken from reference TRBV7-9 and TRBJ2-3, reads DTGVSQNPRHKITKRGQNVTFRCDPISEHNRLYWYRQTLGQGPEFLTYFQNEAQLEKSRLLSDRFSAERPKGSFSTLEIQRTEQGDSAMYLCASSAKPDTDTQYFGPGTRLTVL.

This clonotype has a count of ten or more. V is TRBV10-3 and J is TRBJ2-1; TRBD2 matches at 9 bases. Germline V lookup: CDR1 ENHRY, CDR2 SYGVKD. The CDR3 length is 15 residues. Germline trimming cut 6 bases from V and 6 bases from J; bases unmatched to any gene: 9. DNA for the CDR3: TGTGCCATCAGGAACGCGGGAGGGCTAGGCAATGAGCAGTTCTTC. The encoded protein is CAIRNAGGLGNEQFF.

This chain links TRBV14 with TRBJ1-6; D is perhaps TRBD1 (5 bases). Per germline, CDR1 SGHDN and CDR2 FVKESK. V lost 0 bases, J lost 8 bases, and 11 bases lay in between. The CDR3 contains 15 residues. This chain's CDR3 is CASSQELGLDSPLHF. CDR3 DNA: TGTGCCAGCAGCCAAGAACTGGGGCTTGATTCACCCCTCCACTTT.

Many counts were recorded for this clonotype. The V call is TRBV18, the J call TRBJ2-3, with TRBD2 as a possible D gene (6 bases). The CDR3 contains 14 residues. Germline CDR1 is KGHSH and CDR2 is LQKENI. V dropped 8 bases and J dropped 1 base, with 13 bases sitting between them. The CDR3: CASLESSGTDTQYF. The CDR3 DNA follows: TGTGCCAGCCTTGAATCTAGCGGCACAGATACGCAGTATTTT.

This chain connects TRBV12-3 or TRBV12-4 to TRBJ2-5, with 13 bases lining up with TRBD2. The CDR3 has 16 residues. The junction had 6 bases not matched to a gene; V was cut back by 3 bases and J by 5 bases. CDR3 loop: CASSLGTSGGVETQYF. CDR3 coding DNA: TGTGCCAGCAGTTTGGGAACTAGCGGGGGGGTGGAGACCCAGTACTTC.

This clonotype was observed many times. The CDR3 region has the DNA TGTGCCAGCAGTTACTCGAAAGGGGGCGGTGTTAGCTACGAGCAGTACTTC. Protein product: CASSYSKGGGVSYEQYF. This rearrangement joins TRBV6-6 to TRBJ2-7, with 7 nucleotides matching TRBD1. V shed 0 bases and J 3 bases; nucleotides not matched to a gene: 11. Per germline, CDR1 MNHNY and CDR2 SVGAGI (reference sequence). The CDR3 length is 17 residues.

This clonotype has at least ten counts. The chain links TRBV20-1 to TRBJ1-1; D may be TRBD1 (6 bases). V gave up 1 base and J gave up 4 bases, with 10 bases separating them. CDR1 and CDR2 (germline): DFQATT, SNEGSKA (reference sequence). The CDR3 sequence is 13 residues long. The CDR3 sequence is CSARAEGGTEAFF. The CDR3 DNA sequence: TGCAGTGCTAGAGCTGAGGGGGGCACTGAAGCTTTCTTT.

The rearrangement links TRBV2 to TRBJ2-3; 11 nucleotides line up with TRBD2. The germline V gene encodes CDR1 SNHLY and CDR2 FYNNEI. Trimming removed 9 bases from V and 0 bases from J; junction bases left unmatched: 11. The CDR3 contains 17 residues. CDR3 DNA: TGTGCCAGTTCCTTCCCCGGGACTAGCGGTAGCACAGATACGCAGTATTTT. It codes for CASSFPGTSGSTDTQYF.

The chain has TRBV4-2 and TRBJ2-4; D might be TRBD2 (6 bases). Germline V gives CDR1 LGHNA, CDR2 YNFKEQ. The CDR3 length is 16 residues. Deletions cut 1 base from V and 4 bases from J, with 14 bases between. CDR3 residues: CASSQAPEGGKNIQYF. As DNA, the CDR3 is TGTGCCAGCAGCCAAGCCCCGGAGGGAGGTAAAAACATTCAGTACTTC.

In this sample, this clonotype turned up many times. The chain is built from TRBV7-9 and TRBJ2-5; D is possibly TRBD1 (6 bases). The V and J ends lost 2 bases and 2 bases respectively, with 12 bases between them. The CDR3 loop spans 15 amino acids. The germline CDR1 and CDR2 sequences are SEHNR and FQNEAQ (reference sequence). The CDR3: CASSLPHREQETQYF. The CDR3, as DNA: TGTGCCAGCAGCTTACCCCACAGGGAACAAGAGACCCAGTACTTC. The variable domain in full, completed from reference TRBV7-9 and TRBJ2-5, reads DTGVSQNPRHKITKRGQNVTFRCDPISEHNRLYWYRQTLGQGPEFLTYFQNEAQLEKSRLLSDRFSAERPKGSFSTLEIQRTEQGDSAMYLCASSLPHREQETQYFGPGTRLLVL.

This clonotype showed up many times. The rearrangement links TRBV7-9 to TRBJ1-2, with 8 bases identical to TRBD1. From germline, CDR1 is SEHNR and CDR2 FQNEAQ (reference sequence). Trimming cost V 5 bases and J 6 bases; bases outside gene matches: 2. The CDR3 consists of 12 residues. The CDR3 loop reads CASSRQGNGYTF. DNA of the CDR3: TGTGCCAGCAGCCGACAGGGGAATGGCTACACCTTC.

There are many counts of this clonotype. The rearrangement links TRBV12-3 or TRBV12-4 to TRBJ2-4; D gene unclear. The CDR3 extends over 14 amino acids. V was clipped by 6 bases and J by 0 bases, with 9 bases between them. This CDR3 is CASSPRIAKNIQYF. As DNA, the CDR3 is TGTGCCAGCAGCCCTCGAATAGCCAAAAACATTCAGTACTTC.

This clonotype was counted a few times. A single base separates this from a much larger clone, so it may be a read error. V and J are TRBV7-3 and TRBJ2-5; 13 nucleotides align to TRBD2. The germline V gene has CDR1 SGHTA and CDR2 FQGTGA. V lost 3 bases and J lost 4; bases outside the gene matches: 2. The CDR3 spans 15 residues. The CDR3 loop reads CASSFGLAGVETQYF. CDR3 DNA sequence: TGTGCCAGCAGCTTTGGACTAGCGGGAGTAGAGACCCAGTACTTC.